One and the same sample provided the 21 T cell receptor beta chains below, sequenced in a study of CD8+ T cells in alopecia areata (dated by TCRdb to 2017 to 2018). Libraries were prepared through the immunoSEQ multiplex PCR assay. RNA was extracted from all samples and reverse transcribed into cDNA as template for TCR sequencing. TCRdb mirrors the immuneACCESS table, restricted to in-frame sequences. Some clones are absent from its copies; in checked studies, under half trace to an unresolved V gene, and the reason for the others is unknown. The sample has some 2,500 clones on record, with no singletons. The ten largest clones represent under 45% of the sample. The sequenced sample consisted of lesional skin. The receptors were sampled from a C3H/HeJ mouse with alopecia areata. This mouse strain carries MHC haplotype H2-k.

This clone was observed many times. Germline and genes: mouse. The CDR3 extends 4 residues past the end of the read, so its final part is completed from the germline J gene. The J gene is TRBJ1-1, the V gene TRBV13-3, with a possible D match to TRBD1 (6 bases). This CDR3 has 14 residues. CDR1 and CDR2 (germline): NNHDY, SYVADS. CDR3 loop: CASSEGLGGREVFF. The covered CDR3 bases are TGTGCCAGCAGTGAAGGACTGGGGGGGCGA.

This clone was seen many times. The gene names given are mouse names. Coverage ceases 4 residues before the CDR3 finishes, and the germline J gene fills in the end. Different DNA sequences within this sample yield the same CDR3. The rearrangement joins TRBV1 to TRBJ2-1; 7 positions match TRBD2. The CDR3 runs 12 residues. Germline V gene data show CDR1 as NSQYPW and CDR2 as LRSPGD (reference sequence). CDR3 in amino acids: CTCSLWGAEQFF. The CDR3 bases that were read are TGCACCTGCAGTCTCTGGGGGGCT.

A few counts support this clone. Gene and germline names: mouse. The missing CDR3 end, 4 residues past where the read stops, is filled in from the germline J gene. This chain joins TRBV3 and TRBJ2-3, with 11 bases that match TRBD1. This CDR3 spans 17 amino acids. Trimming at V came to 8 bases and at J to 0 bases, leaving 10 bases not matched to a gene. Germline loops: CDR1 SNHLY, CDR2 FYNGKV (reference sequence). CDR3: CASGEGDRGASAETLYF. CDR3 bases read: TGTGCCAGCGGTGAAGGGGACAGGGGGGCTAGTGCAGAA.

As to this clone: A much bigger clone sits one base away, suggesting this may be a read error. The gene names given are mouse names. The read terminates 4 residues before the CDR3 end, so the remaining end is supplied by the germline J gene. The chain joins TRBV3 to TRBJ2-7; 7 positions agree with TRBD2. There are 13 residues in the CDR3. Germline CDR1 is SNHLY and CDR2 is FYNGKV (reference sequence). V lost 6 bases, J lost 1 base, and 3 bases stayed unmatched. The CDR3 protein is CASSAGGSYEQYF. The CDR3 DNA, read in part, is TGTGCCAGCAGTGCTGGGGGATCCTAT.

This clone occurred many times. Gene names and germline refer to mouse. The read ends 4 residues early relative to the CDR3; the germline J gene fills the gap. V is TRBV13-2 and J is TRBJ1-4; tentative D call: TRBD1 (6 bases). Trimming pared 2 bases from V and 5 bases from J, leaving 7 bases between. There are 13 residues in the CDR3. The germline gives CDR1 NNHNN, CDR2 SYGAGS (reference sequence). The part of the CDR3 DNA that was read is TGTGCCAGCGGTGAGGGGACAAACGAA. This encodes CASGEGTNE. Given in full, the CDR3 is CASGEGTNERLFF.

The sample holds many counts of this clone. TCRdb lists a protein that is different at residue 12 from the translated DNA; the protein given here uses the DNA translation. The genes are named according to mouse. The read finishes 3 residues shy of the CDR3 end, and the germline J gene is used to complete it. The gene calls are TRBV13-3 and TRBJ1-3; D perhaps matches TRBD1 (5 bases). The CDR3 has 15 residues. Trimming took 4 bases from V and 0 from J, leaving 11 bases between them. Germline CDR1 is NNHDY and CDR2 is SYVADS. CDR3 region: CASSRTYYSGNTLYF. The sequenced part of the CDR3 DNA is TGTGCCAGCAGTCGGACATACTATTCTGGAAATACG.

This clone was found many times. The listed genes are named as in mouse. The missing CDR3 end, 4 residues past where the read stops, is filled in from the germline J gene. The chain uses TRBV19 and TRBJ1-2; D is undetermined. The germline V gene has CDR1 FNHDT and CDR2 SITEND (reference sequence). Trimming took off 3 bases at V and 0 bases at J, with 9 bases between the two ends. The CDR3 is 14 amino acids. The CDR3: CASSNDKANSDYTF. The CDR3 bases that were read are TGTGCCAGCAGTAACGATAAGGCAAACTCC.

This clone has ten or more counts. The genes and germline here are from mouse. The read terminates 4 residues ahead of where the CDR3 ends, so the germline J gene completes it. The chain links TRBV31 to TRBJ1-2; 7 bases match TRBD1. The length of the CDR3 is 15 residues. V was pared by 0 bases and J by 0 bases, with 4 bases of the junction left unmatched. Germline V gene data show CDR1 as GKSSPN and CDR2 as SITVG. This CDR3 reads CAWSLEGTANSDYTF. The part of the CDR3 DNA that was read is TGTGCCTGGAGTCTAGAAGGGACAGCAAACTCC.

A few counts support this clone. All gene names here are mouse names. The read is 4 residues too short to cover the CDR3 end, so that end is filled in from the germline J gene. The J gene is TRBJ1-2, the V gene TRBV13-2; D might be TRBD1 (6 bases). V lost 7 bases and J lost 1, with 11 bases in between. The length of the CDR3 is 13 residues. The V gene's germline CDR1 is NNHNN and CDR2 SYGAGS (reference sequence). The CDR3 loop is CASSAGQNSDYTF. Partial CDR3 DNA: TGTGCCAGCAGTGCGGGACAAAACTCC.

This clone is deemed medium-sized. The gene names given are mouse names. The read is 4 residues too short to cover the CDR3 end, so that end is filled in from the germline J gene. V is TRBV1 and J is TRBJ2-1; tentatively, D is TRBD2 (7 bases). CDR3 length: 14 amino acids. Germline CDR1 is NSQYPW and CDR2 is LRSPGD (reference sequence). Partial CDR3 DNA: TGCACCTGCAGTGCAGACTGGGGGCGAGCT. Encoded protein: CTCSADWGRA. In full, the CDR3 reads CTCSADWGRAEQFF. Full variable domain (remainder filled in from reference TRBV1 and TRBJ2-1): VTLLEQNPRWRLVPRGQAVNLRCILKNSQYPWMSWYQQDLQKQLQWLFTLRSPGDKEVKSLPGADYLATRVTDTELRLQVANMSQGRTLYCTCSADWGRAEQFFGPGTRLTVL.

This clone was seen at least ten times. This likely stems from a read error, as it lies one base from a far larger clone. The genes are named according to mouse. The observed sequence ends 4 residues before the CDR3 terminus, with the missing tail filled in from the germline J gene. The chain combines TRBV13-3 with TRBJ2-7; a possible D gene is TRBD1 (5 bases). This CDR3 spans 13 amino acids. The ends were cut back, 2 bases at V and 3 bases at J, with 9 bases in the middle. From germline, CDR1 is NNHDY and CDR2 SYVADS. CDR3: CASSESQGYEQYF. The DNA read from the CDR3 is TGTGCCAGCAGTGAGAGCCAGGGCTAT.

In its sample, this clone was seen many times. Genes and germline are mouse. Read data end 4 residues before the CDR3 end; the end is taken from the germline J gene. The rearrangement links TRBV14 to TRBJ1-1; the match to TRBD1 covers 7 bases. V shed 4 bases and J 1 base; nucleotides not matched to a gene: 4. Germline CDR1 reads SGHDT; CDR2 reads FRDEAV. The CDR3 contains 14 residues. The covered CDR3 bases are TGTGCCAGCAGTCTCCGGGACAGAAACACA. As protein: CASSLRDRNT. The CDR3 reads in full as CASSLRDRNTEVFF.

This clone is medium-sized by share. Mouse gene names and germline throughout. The CDR3 end falls 4 residues outside the read, so it is completed with the germline J gene. V gene TRBV13-2 combines with J gene TRBJ2-5, with D perhaps TRBD1 (5 bases). V was trimmed by 2 bases and J by 0 bases, leaving 10 bases between them. This CDR3 is built from 15 residues. Germline V gene data show CDR1 as NNHNN and CDR2 as SYGAGS (reference sequence). This CDR3 is CASGERTINQDTQYF. The covered CDR3 bases are TGTGCCAGCGGTGAGCGGACAATTAACCAAGAC.

About this clone itself: Gene names are mouse gene names. The CDR3 end lies 4 residues beyond the end of the read and is filled in from the germline J gene. The chain has TRBV3 and TRBJ1-1; 12 nucleotides agree with TRBD1. The CDR3 is 16 residues long. Germline V gene lookup returns CDR1 SNHLY and CDR2 FYNGKV (reference sequence). The chain's CDR3 is CASSRDRGRRDAEVFF. The part of the CDR3 DNA that was read is TGTGCCAGCAGCCGGGACAGGGGGCGCAGGGACGCA.

This clone was seen at least ten times. Germline and genes: mouse. The read terminates 4 residues ahead of where the CDR3 ends, so the germline J gene completes it. This chain uses TRBV19 with TRBJ1-1; D might be TRBD1 (6 bases). The germline gives CDR1 FNHDT, CDR2 SITEND (reference sequence). This CDR3 contains 12 residues. CDR3 protein: CASSTGQTEVFF. CDR3 DNA, as far as it was read: TGTGCCAGCAGTACGGGACAAACA.

This clone occurred many times. Any gene name here is a mouse gene name. The read terminates 4 residues before the CDR3 end, so the remaining end is supplied by the germline J gene. The chain carries TRBV1 and TRBJ1-1; perhaps TRBD1 as D (6 bases). Germline V CDR1 and CDR2: NSQYPW, LRSPGD (reference sequence). The CDR3 is 15 residues long. CDR3 sequence: CTCSANWGGAGEVFF. Incomplete CDR3 DNA: TGCACCTGCAGTGCAAACTGGGGGGGCGCGGGA.

A few counts support this clone. Gene names denote mouse genes. The CDR3 is cut off 4 residues early in the read; its end comes from the germline J gene. The chain couples TRBV31 to TRBJ2-7, with 9 bases fitting TRBD1. This CDR3 region has 17 residues. The ends lost 1 base at V and 1 base at J; junction bases unmatched: 11. Germline CDR1 GKSSPN, CDR2 SITVG. The sequenced CDR3 bases are TGTGCCTGGAGTCCCTCTCCTCCCGGGACAGGGTCCTAT. It codes for CAWSPSPPGTGSY. The entire CDR3 sequence reads CAWSPSPPGTGSYEQYF.

By proportion, this clone is medium-sized. Gene names are the mouse ones. The read stops 4 residues short of the end of the CDR3; the missing end is completed from the germline J gene. V gene TRBV13-1 combines with J gene TRBJ2-1; possibly TRBD2 for D (6 bases). This CDR3 region has 13 residues. CDR1 NSHNY and CDR2 SYGAGN come from the germline V gene. This chain's CDR3 is CASSEGGGAEQFF. CDR3 DNA (partial): TGTGCCAGCAGTGAGGGGGGAGGCGCT.

By proportion, this clone is hyperexpanded (1% or more). The listed genes are named as in mouse. The CDR3 end falls 4 residues outside the read, so it is completed with the germline J gene. The V and J genes are TRBV13-3 and TRBJ2-3, with D perhaps TRBD1 (6 bases). CDR3 length equals 13 residues. Per germline, CDR1 NNHDY and CDR2 SYVADS. Deletions cut 6 bases from V and 0 bases from J, with 8 bases between. The sequenced CDR3 bases are TGTGCCAGCAAGGGGGACAGTGCAGAA. Protein product: CASKGDSAE. The complete CDR3 sequence is CASKGDSAETLYF.

Sample share makes this clone medium-sized. The protein TCRdb lists differs from the translation of the DNA at residue 13; the protein given here is translated from the DNA itself. Gene labels here are mouse ones. The CDR3 end is not reached by the read, which stops 3 residues before it; the germline J gene fills it in. The chain joins TRBV13-2 to TRBJ1-3; TRBD1 agrees at 8 bases. The V gene end was trimmed by 0 bases and the J gene end by 3 bases; junction bases not matched to a gene: 5. CDR3 length equals 16 residues. Germline V gives CDR1 NNHNN, CDR2 SYGAGS (reference sequence). The sequenced CDR3 bases are TGTGCCAGCGGTGATGCAGACAGGGGAGGTGGAAATACG. Translation: CASGDADRGGGNT. The full CDR3 is CASGDADRGGGNTLYF.

This clone was picked up many times. Gene labels here are mouse ones. The observed sequence ends 4 residues before the CDR3 terminus, with the missing tail filled in from the germline J gene. The chain links TRBV13-1 to TRBJ2-1; TRBD1 matches 10 bases. Unmatched junction bases numbered 5, after V lost 2 bases and J lost 0 bases. Germline values: CDR1 NSHNY, CDR2 SYGAGN. The length of the CDR3 is 17 residues. The CDR3 sequence is CASSDGTGAYNYAEQFF. CDR3 DNA, as far as it was read: TGTGCCAGCAGTGACGGGACAGGGGCCTATAACTATGCT.